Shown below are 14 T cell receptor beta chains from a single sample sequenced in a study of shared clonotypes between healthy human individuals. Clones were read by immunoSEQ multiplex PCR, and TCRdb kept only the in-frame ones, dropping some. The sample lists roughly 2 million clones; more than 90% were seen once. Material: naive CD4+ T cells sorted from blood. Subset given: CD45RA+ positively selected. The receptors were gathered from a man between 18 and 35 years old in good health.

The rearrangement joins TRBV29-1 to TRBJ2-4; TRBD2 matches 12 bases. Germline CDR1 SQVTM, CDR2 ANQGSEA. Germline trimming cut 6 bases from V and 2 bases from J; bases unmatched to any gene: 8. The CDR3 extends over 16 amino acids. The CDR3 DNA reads TGCAGCGTAATAACCGGACTAGCGGGAACCAAAAACATTCAGTACTTC. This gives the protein CSVITGLAGTKNIQYF.

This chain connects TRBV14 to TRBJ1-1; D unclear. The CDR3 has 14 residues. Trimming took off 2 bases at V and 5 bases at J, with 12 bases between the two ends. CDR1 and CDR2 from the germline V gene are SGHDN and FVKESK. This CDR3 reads CASSQNRVSTEAFF. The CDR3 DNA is TGTGCCAGCAGCCAAAATCGGGTTTCAACTGAAGCTTTCTTT.

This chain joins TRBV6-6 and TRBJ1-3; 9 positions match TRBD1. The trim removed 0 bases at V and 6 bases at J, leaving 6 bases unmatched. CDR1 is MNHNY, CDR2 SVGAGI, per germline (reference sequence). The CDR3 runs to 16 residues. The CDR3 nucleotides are TGTGCCAGCAGTTACTCAGGACAGGGGAAAAAAAACACCATATATTTT. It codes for CASSYSGQGKKNTIYF.

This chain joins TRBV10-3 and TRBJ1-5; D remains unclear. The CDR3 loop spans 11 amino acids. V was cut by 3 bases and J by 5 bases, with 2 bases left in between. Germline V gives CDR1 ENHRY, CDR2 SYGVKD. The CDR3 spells CAISEDQPQHF. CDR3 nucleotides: TGTGCCATCAGTGAAGATCAGCCCCAGCATTTT.

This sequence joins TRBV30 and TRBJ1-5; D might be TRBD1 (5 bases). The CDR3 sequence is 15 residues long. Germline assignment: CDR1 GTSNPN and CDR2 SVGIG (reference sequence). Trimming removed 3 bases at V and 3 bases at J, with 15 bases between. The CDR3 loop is CAWSRGGGDNQPQHF. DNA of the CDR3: TGTGCCTGGAGCCGGGGTGGGGGGGACAATCAGCCCCAGCATTTT.

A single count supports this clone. Here the CDR3 reads CASSQVTNEKLFF. CDR3 coding DNA: TGCGCCAGCAGCCAAGTGACGAATGAAAAACTGTTTTTT. This chain uses TRBV4-1 with TRBJ1-4; D not certain. This CDR3 has 13 amino acids. V was cut by 1 base and J by 5 bases, with 5 bases left in between. Germline lookup yields CDR1 MGHRA and CDR2 YSYEKL.

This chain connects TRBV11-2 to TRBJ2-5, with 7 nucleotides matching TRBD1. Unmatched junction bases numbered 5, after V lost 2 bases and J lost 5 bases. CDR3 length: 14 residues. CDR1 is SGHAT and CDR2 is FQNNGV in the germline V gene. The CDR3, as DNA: TGTGCCAGCAGCTTATCAGGGGGTGGGGAGACCCAGTACTTC. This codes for CASSLSGGGETQYF. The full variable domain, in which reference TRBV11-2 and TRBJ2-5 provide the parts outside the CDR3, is EAGVAQSPRYKIIEKRQSVAFWCNPISGHATLYWYQQILGQGPKLLIQFQNNGVVDDSQLPKDRFSAERLKGVDSTLKIQPAKLEDSAVYLCASSLSGGGETQYFGPGTRLLVL.

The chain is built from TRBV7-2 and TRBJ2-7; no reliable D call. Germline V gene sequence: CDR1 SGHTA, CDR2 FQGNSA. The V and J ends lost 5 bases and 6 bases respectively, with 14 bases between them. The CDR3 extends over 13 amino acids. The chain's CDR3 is CASSLGPPAEQYF. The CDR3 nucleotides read TGTGCCAGCAGCCTTGGGCCTCCAGCCGAGCAGTACTTC.

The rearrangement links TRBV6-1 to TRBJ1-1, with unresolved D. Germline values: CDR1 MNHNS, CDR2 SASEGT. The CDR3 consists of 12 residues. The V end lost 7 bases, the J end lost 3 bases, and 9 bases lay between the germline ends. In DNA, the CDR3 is TGTGCCAGCAACCGGGTCTACACTGAAGCTTTCTTT. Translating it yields CASNRVYTEAFF.

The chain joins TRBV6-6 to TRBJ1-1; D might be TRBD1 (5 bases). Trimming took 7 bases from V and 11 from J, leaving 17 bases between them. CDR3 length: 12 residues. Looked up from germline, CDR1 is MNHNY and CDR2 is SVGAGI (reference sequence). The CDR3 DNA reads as TGTGCCAGCAAATCGCCGACAGAGAAGGCTTTCTTT. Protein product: CASKSPTEKAFF.

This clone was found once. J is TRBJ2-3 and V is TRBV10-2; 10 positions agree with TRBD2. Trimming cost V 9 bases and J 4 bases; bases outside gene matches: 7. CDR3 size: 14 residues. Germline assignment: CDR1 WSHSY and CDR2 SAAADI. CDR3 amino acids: CASTGTSVADTQYF. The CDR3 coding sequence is TGCGCCAGTACCGGGACTAGCGTGGCAGATACGCAGTATTTT.

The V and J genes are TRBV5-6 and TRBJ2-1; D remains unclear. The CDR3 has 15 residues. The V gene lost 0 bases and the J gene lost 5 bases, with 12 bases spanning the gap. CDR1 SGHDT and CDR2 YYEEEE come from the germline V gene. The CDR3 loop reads CASSLAVSANNEQFF. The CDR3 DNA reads TGTGCCAGCAGCTTGGCCGTTTCAGCAAACAATGAGCAGTTCTTC.

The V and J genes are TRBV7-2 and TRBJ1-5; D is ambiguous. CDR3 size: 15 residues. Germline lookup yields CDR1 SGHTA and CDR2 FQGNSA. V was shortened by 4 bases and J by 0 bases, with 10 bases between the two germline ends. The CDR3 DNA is TGTGCCAGCAGCTCAGTGGGGATTAGCAATCAGCCCCAGCATTTT. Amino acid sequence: CASSSVGISNQPQHF. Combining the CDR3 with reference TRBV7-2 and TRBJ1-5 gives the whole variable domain GAGVSQSPSNKVTEKGKDVELRCDPISGHTALYWYRQSLGQGLEFLIYFQGNSAPDKSGLPSDRFSAERTGGSVSTLTIQRTQQEDSAVYLCASSSVGISNQPQHFGDGTRLSIL.

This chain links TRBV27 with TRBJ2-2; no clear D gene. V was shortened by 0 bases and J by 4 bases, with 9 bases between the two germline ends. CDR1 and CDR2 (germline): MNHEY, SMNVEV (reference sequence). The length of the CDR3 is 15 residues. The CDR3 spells CASSLSGRFTGELFF. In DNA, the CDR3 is TGTGCCAGCAGTTTATCTGGCAGATTCACCGGGGAGCTGTTTTTT.